These 8 T cell receptor beta chains share one sample of origin, sequenced in a study of cytomegalovirus exposure and HLA in healthy donors. Sequencing used immunoSEQ multiplex PCR; TCRdb keeps in-frame clones, though not all of them. The table lists around 250,000 clones, around 89% of them singletons, with 0.35% to 0.45% in the top ten. Source material: PBMCs. These receptors came from a young woman in good health and CMV-seronegative.

As to this clone: One end of the junction is discordant with germline, which a read error may explain. This chain joins TRBV7-7 and TRBJ2-7; 11 bases agree with TRBD1. The CDR3 contains 14 residues. Germline V gene data show CDR1 as SSHAT and CDR2 as FNYEAQ (reference sequence). CDR3 DNA: TGTGCTAGCAGCTTAGGGACAGGGGGAGGCGAGCAGTACTTC. The encoded protein is CASSLGTGGGEQYF.

The chain's CDR3 is CASSTIGPQGASTEAFF. Written as DNA, the CDR3 is TGTGCCAGCAGTACAATCGGTCCACAGGGGGCCTCCACTGAAGCTTTCTTT. The J gene is TRBJ1-1, the V gene TRBV27; TRBD1 aligns across 9 bases. The CDR3 covers 17 residues. J gave up 4 bases and V 5 bases, and 14 bases lay outside the gene matches. The germline V gene has CDR1 MNHEY and CDR2 SMNVEV (reference sequence).

The rearrangement joins TRBV7-9 to TRBJ2-7; TRBD2 matches at 7 bases. The germline V gene has CDR1 SEHNR and CDR2 FQNEAQ (reference sequence). The length of the CDR3 is 14 residues. With V trimmed by 7 bases and J by 6 bases, 12 bases remained unmatched. The CDR3 here is CASNPRDGEGEQYF. CDR3 DNA sequence: TGTGCCAGCAACCCCCGCGACGGGGAGGGCGAGCAGTACTTC.

The V and J genes are TRBV9 and TRBJ1-1; D not resolved. The germline CDR1 and CDR2 sequences are SGDLS and YYNGEE. Trimming cost V 0 bases and J 1 base, with 10 bases left between them. The CDR3 has 15 amino acids. The CDR3 here is CASSVVGWRNTEAFF. The CDR3 coding sequence is TGTGCCAGCAGCGTAGTTGGGTGGAGGAACACTGAAGCTTTCTTT.

This clone was detected only once. Here the CDR3 DNA reads TGTGCCAGCAGCGCGGGGACTAGCGGGGTGTACCAAGAGACCCAGTACTTC. It is translated as CASSAGTSGVYQETQYF. This chain uses TRBV9 with TRBJ2-5; TRBD2 aligns across 13 bases. Germline V lookup: CDR1 SGDLS, CDR2 YYNGEE. This CDR3 spans 17 amino acids. V dropped 3 bases and J dropped 0; count of bases not matched to a gene: 5. The full variable domain, with the rest looked up from reference TRBV9 and TRBJ2-5, is DSGVTQTPKHLITATGQRVTLRCSPRSGDLSVYWYQQSLDQGLQFLIQYYNGEERAKGNILERFSAQQFPDLHSELNLSSLELGDSALYFCASSAGTSGVYQETQYFGPGTRLLVL.

The chain employs TRBV28 and TRBJ2-2, with a weak D call TRBD2 (5 bases). This CDR3 is 15 amino acids long. V dropped 3 bases and J dropped 1 base, with 9 bases sitting between them. Germline loops: CDR1 MDHEN, CDR2 SYDVKM. The CDR3 reads CASSFIRENTGELFF. The DNA of the CDR3 is TGTGCCAGCAGTTTCATCCGGGAGAACACCGGGGAGCTGTTTTTT.

V usage is TRBV30 and J usage is TRBJ2-3; 9 nucleotides line up with TRBD1. Germline V lookup: CDR1 GTSNPN, CDR2 SVGIG (reference sequence). The CDR3 is made up of 12 amino acids. The V gene end was trimmed by 6 bases and the J gene end by 7 bases; junction bases not matched to a gene: 5. The CDR3 spells CACRDRENTQYF. The CDR3 DNA reads as TGTGCCTGTAGGGACAGGGAAAATACGCAGTATTTT.

The J gene is TRBJ1-3, the V gene TRBV7-9; TRBD1 agrees at 9 bases. Germline CDR1 reads SEHNR; CDR2 reads FQNEAQ (reference sequence). V shed 5 bases, J shed 4 bases, and the junction held 3 bases outside the gene matches. The length of the CDR3 is 14 residues. The CDR3 DNA follows: TGTGCCAGCAGCACCGACAGGGGGGGAAACACCATATATTTT. It translates to CASSTDRGGNTIYF.